A selection of T cell receptor beta chains follows, all from one sample in a study of beta chain features in type 1 diabetes. Produced via immunoSEQ multiplex PCR; TCRdb's table is partial and in-frame only. Here the sample spans a few hundred thousand clones, less than 15% being singletons. What was sequenced was naive CD4+ T cells from blood. Receptor source: a woman aged 18 to 35 with type 1 diabetes. The CDR3 runs from the conserved cysteine through the conserved F or W. A D gene is named only where the DNA matches it firmly. A row's size may be missing; if present it is once, few, many or a size class.

D	J	V	size	DNA	CDR3
TRBD2	TRBJ2-7	TRBV5-1	few	TGCGCCAGCAGCTTGGTATCGGGAGGGAACGAGCAGTACTTC	CASSLVSGGNEQYF
.	TRBJ2-7	TRBV4-1	few	TGCGCCAGCAGCCAAGATGATAGCGGCTACGAGCAGTACTTC	CASSQDDSGYEQYF
.	TRBJ2-7	TRBV28	few	TGTGCCAGCAGCTCTCATCTAGCGAGAACCTACGAGCAGTACTTC	CASSSHLARTYEQYF
.	TRBJ2-5	TRBV11-2	few	TGTGCCAGCAGCTCTCAGGGGTTCCAAGAGACCCAGTACTTC	CASSSQGFQETQYF
.	TRBJ2-7	TRBV6-5	.	TGTGCCAGCAGGTCGGGCTCCTACGAGCAGTACTTC	CASRSGSYEQYF
.	TRBJ2-1	TRBV5-6	once	TGTGCCAGCAGCTTGGCACAGTTAGAGCAGTTCTTC	CASSLAQLEQFF
.	TRBJ1-2	TRBV4-3	few	TGCGCCAGCAGCCAAGATCGGAGCGGATCATATGGCTACACCTTC	CASSQDRSGSYGYTF
.	TRBJ1-2	TRBV19	.	TGTGCCAGTAGTATCGGGCAGGGGATGATATCCTTC	CASSIGQGMISF
.	TRBJ2-1	TRBV7-3	.	TGTGCCAGCAGCTCCAGCGGGTCGACCTACAATGAGCAGTTCTTC	CASSSSGSTYNEQFF
.	TRBJ2-5	TRBV4-3	few	TGCGCCAGCAGCCCCCATGAGGGAGGGGGACAAGAGACCCAGTACTTC	CASSPHEGGGQETQYF
.	TRBJ2-7	TRBV5-1	few	TGCGCCAGCAGCTATGAGGGCTCCTACGAGCAGTACTTC	CASSYEGSYEQYF
TRBD1	TRBJ2-4	TRBV10-2	.	TGCGCCAGCAGTTCCGGGACAGGGACAGCCAAAAACATTCAGTACTTC	CASSSGTGTAKNIQYF
.	TRBJ2-3	TRBV27	.	TGTGCCAGCAGTTATAGGGGCGGGAATACGCAGTATTTT	CASSYRGGNTQYF
.	TRBJ2-7	TRBV15	few	TGTGCCACCAGCAGGCAGACAATTAAGGACGAGCAGTACTTC	CATSRQTIKDEQYF
.	TRBJ2-3	TRBV7-2	.	TGTGCCAGCAGCTCACCACCTGCGGGGATACTCACAGATACGCAGTATTTT	CASSSPPAGILTDTQYF
.	TRBJ1-2	TRBV28	few	TGTGCCAGCAGGGGGGGACGATTGCACTATGGCTACACCTTC	CASRGGRLHYGYTF
.	TRBJ2-2	TRBV19	.	TGTGCCACTAGGGTGGCTCTCGGGGAGCTGTTTTTT	CATRVALGELFF
TRBD2	TRBJ2-1	TRBV5-1	.	TGCGCCAGCAGCATACAAGCGGGAGGACCCGTGGGTGAGCAGTTCTTC	CASSIQAGGPVGEQFF
.	TRBJ2-1	TRBV4-3	few	TGCGCCAGCAGCAAAGATATTGTAAGGGATAGCGATGAGCAGTTCTTC	CASSKDIVRDSDEQFF
.	TRBJ2-1	TRBV6-6	few	TGTGCCAGCAGGGACGGGACAATGGTGAATGAGCAGTTCTTC	CASRDGTMVNEQFF
TRBD1	TRBJ1-1	TRBV7-3	few	TGTGCCAGCAGTCGAAATCAGGGGGCGCGGACTGAAGCTTTCTTT	CASSRNQGARTEAFF
.	TRBJ1-5	TRBV30	.	TGTGCCTGGAGTGTAAGTAGGACAGATTTTAGCAATCAGCCCCAGCATTTT	CAWSVSRTDFSNQPQHF
TRBD1	TRBJ2-2	TRBV2	.	TGTGCCAGCGTGAGGGACAGGGCGGGTCCCGGGGAGCTGTTTTTT	CASVRDRAGPGELFF
TRBD1	TRBJ1-5	TRBV18	few	TGTGCCAGCTCACCAGGCCCTTCAGGGGGAAGTCAGCCCCAGCATTTT	CASSPGPSGGSQPQHF
TRBD1	TRBJ2-5	TRBV18	few	TGTGCCAGCTCACCGATGACAGGGGCCCAAGAGACCCAGTACTTC	CASSPMTGAQETQYF
.	TRBJ1-2	TRBV5-1	few	TGCGCCAGCAGCTTGCGGCACTCGCGGGTTGATGGCTACACCTTC	CASSLRHSRVDGYTF
.	TRBJ2-1	TRBV7-2	few	TGTGCCAGCAGCTTAGACTGGTCCTACAATGAGCAGTTCTTC	CASSLDWSYNEQFF
.	TRBJ1-1	TRBV27	.	TGTGCCAGCAGTTTAAAATCAGGGCTGAACACTGAAGCTTTCTTT	CASSLKSGLNTEAFF
.	TRBJ1-5	TRBV30	.	TGTGCCTGGAGAGGGGGGGGTAATCAGCCCCAGCATTTT	CAWRGGGNQPQHF
TRBD1	TRBJ2-2	TRBV19	.	TGTGCCAGTAGTCTCGACAGGGGATACACCGGGGAGCTGTTTTTT	CASSLDRGYTGELFF
TRBD1	TRBJ1-5	TRBV5-1	.	TGCGCCAGCAGCTTGGAAGGGGGCAGTTCCAATCAGCCCCAGCATTTT	CASSLEGGSSNQPQHF
TRBD2	TRBJ2-5	TRBV5-1	few	TGCGCCAGCAGCTTGGAGAGGCTAGCGGGAGTAGAGACCCAGTACTTC	CASSLERLAGVETQYF
.	TRBJ1-2	TRBV2	few	TGTGCCAGAGGGAGATCTAACTATGGCTACACCTTC	CARGRSNYGYTF
TRBD2	TRBJ2-3	TRBV6-1	few	TGTGCCAGCAGTGTTCTAGCGGGAGTACGATCAGATACGCAGTATTTT	CASSVLAGVRSDTQYF
TRBD1	TRBJ2-5	TRBV2	few	TGTGCCAGCAGTGGTGACAGGGACCAAGAGACCCAGTACTTC	CASSGDRDQETQYF
.	TRBJ2-4	TRBV12-2	few	TGTGCAAGTCGTAATAAGGGGCCTCAGTATCGCAAAAACATTCAGTACTTC	CASRNKGPQYRKNIQYF
.	TRBJ2-7	TRBV18	few	TGTGCCAGCTCACAATCACTCGCGGTAACACCCTACGAGCAGTACTTC	CASSQSLAVTPYEQYF
TRBD1	TRBJ2-1	TRBV30	.	TGTGCCTGGACTCGGGACAGGGGGTTTTTGGGATACAATGAGCAGTTCTTC	CAWTRDRGFLGYNEQFF
TRBD2	TRBJ2-1	TRBV11-3	.	TGTGCCAGCAGCTTAGCTGGACTAGGGAATGAGCAGTTCTTC	CASSLAGLGNEQFF
.	TRBJ2-7	TRBV2	.	TGTGCCAGCATCATAGGGGGAGGGTACGAGCAGTACTTC	CASIIGGGYEQYF
.	TRBJ2-5	TRBV7-6	.	TGTGCCAGCAGCCCCTTCGTAGGGAGTCAAGAGACCCAGTACTTC	CASSPFVGSQETQYF
.	TRBJ2-1	TRBV6-1	.	TGTGCCAGCAGTGAAGTAGGGACTTCCCGAAACTACAATGAGCAGTTCTTC	CASSEVGTSRNYNEQFF
.	TRBJ1-5	TRBV27	few	TGTGCCAGCAGTTTTACAGGGACCCAGCCCCAGCATTTT	CASSFTGTQPQHF
.	TRBJ2-1	TRBV10-3	few	TGTGCCATCAGTGGAATAGGAGGGATTCACAATGAGCAGTTCTTC	CAISGIGGIHNEQFF
.	TRBJ2-3	TRBV28	.	TGTGCCAGCAGCGTCCAGGTAGATACGCAGTATTTT	CASSVQVDTQYF
.	TRBJ1-5	TRBV19	few	TGTGCCAGTAGTATCACAGCGGCGGGTCAGTATCAGCCCCAGCATTTT	CASSITAAGQYQPQHF
.	TRBJ1-2	TRBV9	few	TGTGCCAGCAGCGTACGAGGAAACTATGGCTACACCTTC	CASSVRGNYGYTF
.	TRBJ1-5	TRBV7-2	.	TGTGCCAGCAGCCCTCATACAGTTTATAGCAATCAGCCCCAGCATTTT	CASSPHTVYSNQPQHF
TRBD2	TRBJ2-1	TRBV7-6	.	TGTGCCAGCAGCTTTAGTCGGACTAGCGGGATTTATGAGCAGTTCTTC	CASSFSRTSGIYEQFF
.	TRBJ2-6	TRBV7-9	few	TGTGCCAGCAGGGCAGGGTATCGAAGCTCTGGGGCCAACGTCCTGACTTTC	CASRAGYRSSGANVLTF
.	TRBJ2-7	TRBV5-1	few	TGCGCCAGCAGCTTGGGGGCTGGGGAGCAGTACTTC	CASSLGAGEQYF
.	TRBJ1-1	TRBV23-1	few	TGCGCCAGCAGTCAATCCGCAGGGGTAGAAGCTTTCTTT	CASSQSAGVEAFF
.	TRBJ2-7	TRBV2	.	TGTGCCAGCAGTGCCTGGACTGACTACGAGCAGTACTTC	CASSAWTDYEQYF
TRBD1	TRBJ2-7	TRBV19	few	TGTGCCAGTAGTATTTCCCCCGGGACAGGGTCCTACGAGCAGTACTTC	CASSISPGTGSYEQYF
.	TRBJ2-7	TRBV7-2	few	TGTGCCAGCAGCCCCGCCCTGGGCCAGTCCTACGAGCAGTACTTC	CASSPALGQSYEQYF